The 27 T cell receptor beta chains below all came from one sample that was sequenced in a study of T-cell memory formation after mild COVID-19. TCRdb redid the calling of the 5' RACE reads with MiXCR, one entry per CDR3 protein. In the table there are around 340,000 distinct CDR3 sequences, around 13% of which are singletons. The specimen sequenced was PBMCs or a T cell subset sorted from them (not recorded which). All receptors come from a man in his late teens or twenties who had mild COVID-19 (a few samples of this study predate the infection). Cell type and time point are not known.

The genes are TRBV7-9 and TRBJ2-7; no clear D gene. This CDR3 comprises 14 residues. The V end lost 5 bases, the J end lost 3 bases, and 14 bases lay between the germline ends. Germline CDR1 is SEHNR and CDR2 is FQNEAQ (reference sequence). The CDR3 here is CASSPLGSDYEQYV. The CDR3 bases are TGTGCCAGCAGCCCTTTGGGGTCGGACTACGAGCAGTACGTC.

This chain uses TRBV7-3 with TRBJ2-1; D unresolved. This CDR3 is built from 13 residues. The V and J ends lost 3 bases and 9 bases respectively, with 12 bases between them. The germline V gene has CDR1 SGHTA and CDR2 FQGTGA. The DNA for the CDR3 is TGTGCCAGCAGCTTGCGTCCTGAAGGTGAGCAGTTCTTC. It yields the protein CASSLRPEGEQFF.

In nucleotides, the CDR3 is TGTGCCAGCAGCCTTAAGACAGGTCGGAATTCACCCCTCCACTTT. It specifies CASSLKTGRNSPLHF. V gene TRBV25-1 combines with J gene TRBJ1-6; TRBD1 is a possible D gene (6 bases). V was trimmed by 6 bases and J by 7 bases, leaving 16 bases between them. The CDR3 contains 15 residues. Germline V gene lookup returns CDR1 MGHDK and CDR2 SYGVNS.

The chain links TRBV6-1 to TRBJ1-2; D gene unclear. CDR1 and CDR2 (germline): MNHNS, SASEGT. This CDR3 contains 13 residues. The V and J ends lost 5 bases and 6 bases respectively, with 13 bases between them. The CDR3 loop is CASSPRPNDGYTF. The CDR3 DNA reads TGTGCCAGCAGTCCCCGACCGAATGATGGCTACACCTTC.

The gene calls are TRBV25-1 and TRBJ1-2, with D tentatively TRBD1 (5 bases). The CDR3 has 15 residues. In germline, CDR1 is MGHDK, CDR2 SYGVNS. V shed 3 bases and J shed 4 bases, with 15 bases lying between them. As DNA, the CDR3 is TGTGCCAGCAGTGAGATTGACAGTTGGATCTATGGCTACACCTTC. It yields the protein CASSEIDSWIYGYTF.

This chain joins TRBV29-1 and TRBJ2-5, with D unresolved. The germline V and J ends were trimmed by 7 bases and 0 bases, with 3 bases remaining between them. Germline-derived CDR1 and CDR2 are SQVTM and ANQGSEA. The CDR3 loop spans 10 amino acids. The DNA for the CDR3 is TGCAGCGCAAACCAAGAGACCCAGTACTTC. This sequence encodes CSANQETQYF.

This clonotype occurred a few times. V and J are TRBV2 and TRBJ2-7; 9 bases are a match to TRBD1. The CDR3 is 14 amino acids. Per the germline V gene, CDR1 is SNHLY and CDR2 is FYNNEI. Trimming took 5 bases from V and 5 from J; bases not matched to a gene: 7. The CDR3 DNA sequence: TGTGCCAGCAGTCTGGACAGGGGCGCCAACGAGCAGTACTTC. This gives the protein CASSLDRGANEQYF.

The chain has TRBV20-1 and TRBJ2-3, with 9 bases fitting TRBD2. V lost 2 bases, J lost 3 bases, and 12 bases stayed unmatched. CDR1 and CDR2 from the germline V gene are DFQATT and SNEGSKA (reference sequence). This CDR3 contains 17 residues. This CDR3 reads CSARMAGGPWSTDTQYF. The CDR3 DNA is TGCAGTGCTAGAATGGCGGGGGGGCCCTGGTCAACAGATACGCAGTATTTT.

This clonotype was recorded a few times. The chain links TRBV12-3 or TRBV12-4 to TRBJ1-4, with D possibly matching TRBD1 (6 bases). V lost 6 bases and J lost 3, with 14 bases in between. There are 15 residues in the CDR3. This CDR3 is CASRRNRAANEKLFF. Here the CDR3 DNA reads TGTGCCAGCAGGCGAAACAGGGCTGCTAATGAAAAACTGTTTTTT.

This clonotype was observed a single time. The V and J genes are TRBV20-1 and TRBJ1-2; D gene uncertain. Germline CDR1 reads DFQATT; CDR2 reads SNEGSKA (reference sequence). This CDR3 contains 12 residues. Trimming left V 3 bases short and J 7 bases short, with 12 bases between. The CDR3 protein is CSASTSGRGYTF. Here the CDR3 DNA reads TGCAGTGCTAGTACATCGGGTCGTGGCTACACCTTC.

CDR3 sequence reads: CSARDPSNQPQHF. For the CDR3, the DNA is TGCAGTGCTAGAGACCCTAGCAATCAGCCCCAGCATTTT. The gene calls are TRBV20-1 and TRBJ1-5; D is uncertain. Between the trimmed V and J ends, which lost 0 bases and 0 bases, there was a span of 3 bases. The CDR3 length is 13 residues. CDR1 and CDR2 from the germline V gene are DFQATT and SNEGSKA (reference sequence).

This sequence joins TRBV6-5 and TRBJ2-5; D remains ambiguous. In germline, CDR1 is MNHEY, CDR2 SVGAGI. The CDR3 runs to 14 residues. Trimming shortened V by 0 bases and J by 3 bases, and 8 bases separated the two germline ends. CDR3 amino acids: CASSYSIREETQYF. CDR3 nucleotides: TGTGCCAGCAGTTACTCGATCCGCGAAGAGACCCAGTACTTC.

This clonotype turned up a few times. The V call is TRBV6-2 or TRBV6-3, the J call TRBJ2-7; D is uncertain. This CDR3 is built from 14 residues. Germline V gives CDR1 MNHEY, CDR2 SVGEGT. V shed 0 bases and J shed 4 bases, with 10 bases lying between them. The CDR3 DNA reads as TGTGCCAGCAGTTACTCGATTCTTTCATACGAGCAGTACGTC. It codes for CASSYSILSYEQYV.

The chain has TRBV6-6 and TRBJ2-7; D call uncertain. The germline CDR1 and CDR2 sequences are MNHNY and SVGAGI (reference sequence). The length of the CDR3 is 15 residues. Trimming pared 2 bases from V and 5 bases from J, leaving 16 bases between. CDR3 sequence (DNA): TGTGCCAGCAGTTACCCCCAGATATATACCCACGAGCAGTACTTC. Translation: CASSYPQIYTHEQYF.

The chain is built from TRBV30 and TRBJ2-7; 10 nucleotides agree with TRBD1. Germline CDR1 reads GTSNPN; CDR2 reads SVGIG (reference sequence). Trimming at V came to 7 bases and at J to 5 bases, leaving 8 bases not matched to a gene. The CDR3 is 13 amino acids. The CDR3 here is CASSTGGINEQYF. In DNA, the CDR3 is TGTGCCTCGTCGACAGGGGGCATAAACGAGCAGTACTTC. Supplemented by reference TRBV30 and TRBJ2-7, the full variable domain reads SQTIHQWPATLVQPVGSPLSLECTVEGTSNPNLYWYRQAAGRGLQLLFYSVGIGQISSEVPQNLSASRPQDRQFILSSKKLLLSDSGFYLCASSTGGINEQYFGPGTRLTVT.

This sequence joins TRBV6-5 and TRBJ2-1, with 8 bases fitting TRBD2. The CDR3 extends over 14 amino acids. CDR1 and CDR2 from the germline V gene are MNHEY and SVGAGI. The trim removed 0 bases at V and 6 bases at J, leaving 1 base unmatched. The CDR3 DNA reads as TGTGCCAGCAGTTACTCCGGACTAGCCAATGAGCAGTTCTTC. Residues: CASSYSGLANEQFF.

The chain couples TRBV27 to TRBJ2-2; 7 positions match TRBD1. CDR1 MNHEY and CDR2 SMNVEV come from the germline V gene (reference sequence). The CDR3 sequence is 16 residues long. V lost 3 bases, J lost 4 bases, and 8 bases stayed unmatched. The CDR3 region is CASSFTTTGSTGELFF. The CDR3 nucleotides read TGTGCCAGCAGTTTCACTACGACAGGGAGCACCGGGGAGCTGTTTTTT.

The chain combines TRBV20-1 with TRBJ2-3, with 7 bases matching TRBD2. J was trimmed by 3 bases and V by 3 bases; bases with no gene match: 6. CDR1 and CDR2 (germline): DFQATT, SNEGSKA (reference sequence). The CDR3 extends over 14 amino acids. The CDR3 sequence: CSARSGLGTDTQYF. The CDR3 DNA reads as TGCAGTGCTAGGTCAGGACTAGGGACAGATACGCAGTATTTT.

This clonotype appeared a few times. The chain joins TRBV29-1 to TRBJ2-7; perhaps TRBD1 as D (6 bases). Trimming pared 6 bases from V and 0 bases from J, leaving 15 bases between. There are 14 residues in the CDR3. CDR1 and CDR2 (germline): SQVTM, ANQGSEA. CDR3 DNA: TGCAGCGTCGCGAGGGGGTCGAACTCCTACGAGCAGTACTTC. As protein: CSVARGSNSYEQYF.

This clonotype showed up just a few times. This chain uses TRBV20-1 with TRBJ2-1; possibly TRBD2 for D (6 bases). Trimming left V 3 bases short and J 0 bases short, with 12 bases between. CDR3 length equals 15 residues. The germline gives CDR1 DFQATT, CDR2 SNEGSKA (reference sequence). CDR3 sequence (DNA): TGCAGTGCTAGGATTCGGGGGAGCTCCTACAATGAGCAGTTCTTC. Amino acid sequence: CSARIRGSSYNEQFF.

The chain links TRBV20-1 to TRBJ2-2; TRBD2 might be the D (6 bases). V lost 5 bases to trimming and J lost 5 bases, with 18 bases between them. Germline CDR1 DFQATT, CDR2 SNEGSKA (reference sequence). The CDR3 spans 15 residues. CDR3 sequence reads: CSASVPGLFTGELFF. CDR3 DNA: TGCAGTGCTTCCGTTCCGGGACTGTTTACCGGGGAGCTGTTTTTT.

The chain couples TRBV10-3 to TRBJ2-6, with 7 bases lining up with TRBD1. The CDR3 is made up of 17 amino acids. V lost 3 bases, J lost 4 bases, and 9 bases stayed unmatched. Germline loops: CDR1 ENHRY, CDR2 SYGVKD. CDR3 loop: CAISEPGQWQGANVLTF. DNA of the CDR3: TGTGCCATCAGTGAACCGGGACAGTGGCAAGGGGCCAACGTCCTGACTTTC.

The chain employs TRBV3-1 and TRBJ1-2; weak D call: TRBD1 (6 bases). V gave up 6 bases and J gave up 6 bases, with 14 bases separating them. This CDR3 is 13 amino acids long. CDR1 and CDR2 from the germline V gene are LGHDT and YNNKEL (reference sequence). The CDR3 loop is CASRSTGSHGYTF. The CDR3 region has the DNA TGTGCCAGCAGGAGTACAGGGTCCCATGGCTACACCTTC. Full variable domain (remainder filled in from reference TRBV3-1 and TRBJ1-2): DTAVSQTPKYLVTQMGNDKSIKCEQNLGHDTMYWYKQDSKKFLKIMFSYNNKELIINETVPNRFSPKSPDKAHLNLHINSLELGDSAVYFCASRSTGSHGYTFGSGTRLTVV.

The V call is TRBV9, the J call TRBJ2-3; 8 nucleotides align to TRBD1. CDR1 SGDLS and CDR2 YYNGEE come from the germline V gene. The CDR3 is made up of 16 amino acids. Trimming took 0 bases from V and 1 from J; bases not matched to a gene: 4. DNA of the CDR3: TGTGCCAGCAGCGTAGTTGCGGGACAGGGCACAGATACGCAGTATTTT. It yields the protein CASSVVAGQGTDTQYF.

This clonotype has a handful of counts. The chain links TRBV5-1 to TRBJ2-5; tentatively, D is TRBD1 or TRBD2 (6 bases each). This CDR3 has 15 amino acids. The germline V gene encodes CDR1 SGHRS and CDR2 YFSETQ. Trimming took off 0 bases at V and 2 bases at J, with 11 bases between the two ends. The CDR3 spells CASSLEGGRQETQYF. The CDR3 region has the DNA TGCGCCAGCAGCTTGGAGGGGGGCCGACAAGAGACCCAGTACTTC.

This clonotype was detected many times. This chain uses TRBV5-1 with TRBJ2-3; the D is unclear. Per the germline V gene, CDR1 is SGHRS and CDR2 is YFSETQ. V lost 1 base, J lost 6 bases, and 15 bases lay in between. The CDR3 runs 15 residues. The CDR3 loop is CASSLSYILPDTQYF. CDR3 bases: TGCGCCAGCAGCTTGTCTTACATATTACCTGATACGCAGTATTTT.

This clonotype showed up just a few times. The chain is built from TRBV6-5 and TRBJ2-7, with no clear D. Germline CDR1 reads MNHEY; CDR2 reads SVGAGI. The CDR3 extends over 14 amino acids. V lost 0 bases to trimming and J lost 1 base, with 7 bases between them. CDR3 sequence: CASSYSSGSYEQYF. As DNA, the CDR3 is TGTGCCAGCAGTTACTCGAGTGGGTCCTACGAGCAGTACTTC.